This TCR beta chain was sequenced during a study of cytomegalovirus exposure and HLA in healthy donors. Overall study results and limits: Likely technical artifact: a cluster of highly shared sequence variants. Earlier analysis looked at TCR beta V segments, and most were productive about 87% or about 30% of the time.

The study sampled nominally healthy donors, though unrecorded immune exposures were likely. The CDR3 consists of 15 residues. Germline CDR1 reads MNHEY; CDR2 reads SVGAGI. V was trimmed by 5 bases and J by 2 bases, leaving 15 bases between them. With 60 Vbeta and 13 Jbeta primers, the PCR was carried out. Sequenced by immunoSEQ multiplex PCR; TCRdb stores in-frame clones only, minus some. This table holds about 110,000 clones, roughly 73% found once. Notes on this clone: Its antigen is unknown.

The chain recombines TRBV6-5 with TRBJ1-1, with D unclear. This clonotype was sampled from a woman under 40 in good health and CMV-seronegative. Input material: PBMCs. CDR3 nucleotides: TGTGCCAGCAGTATAATACTTGGAGGAAACACTGAAGCTTTCTTT. The encoded protein is CASSIILGGNTEAFF.